A single TCR beta chain is shown here with its context. Its antigen remains unidentified. These data originate in a study of T cells in Graves' hyperthyroidism and ophthalmopathy. Study-wide context: Any treatment followed the collection of peripheral blood at initial diagnosis.

The CDR3 extends over 12 amino acids. The V end was cut by 4 bases, the J end by 1 base, with 4 bases between. From germline, CDR1 is ENHRY and CDR2 SYGVKD. Amplified TCR beta CDR3 regions derived from RNA transcripts. The TCR CDR3 was amplified in a first-round RT-PCR using the HTBI primer set. TCRdb reprocessed the multiplex PCR reads via MiXCR and lists one record per CDR3 protein. The table records a few hundred thousand distinct CDR3 sequences, less than 25% of them present only once. General study findings and limits: Ophthalmopathy and stable hyperthyroidism were told apart by a 13 V-J model.

The TCR was taken from a man aged 18 to 29 with Graves' hyperthyroidism. The sample was blood. The rearrangement links TRBV10-3 to TRBJ1-1; D remains unclear. Here the CDR3 DNA reads TGTGCCATCAGTGCTGCGAACACTGAAGCTTTCTTT. Translating gives CAISAANTEAFF.